The following is a TCR beta chain sequence with its context. Antigen unknown. 60 Vbeta and 13 Jbeta primers were used in PCR. Clones were sequenced by immunoSEQ multiplex PCR, and TCRdb holds only the in-frame ones, with some missing. The repertoire has some 120,000 clones, around 80% of them found once; the top ten carry approximately 9.6%. V lost 3 bases to trimming and J lost 7 bases; unmatched junction nucleotides: 12. Germline-derived CDR1 and CDR2 are LNHDA and SQIVND (reference sequence). This CDR3 contains 18 residues. These data are taken from a study of cytomegalovirus exposure and HLA in healthy donors. Study-level information: A preliminary data release comprised tens of millions of unique TCRs obtained from HLA-typed donors. Study-wide points: Per published reports, the classifier diagnosed cytomegalovirus status with high specificity and sensitivity. Analysis was carried out at a later point, and it linked a missense DCLRE1C variant to TCR beta V- and J-gene trimming.

The clonotype originates from a woman aged 45-60 years in good health and CMV-seropositive. The chain employs TRBV19 and TRBJ2-1; the match to TRBD2 covers 13 bases. Sequencing input: PBMCs. CDR3 sequence (DNA): TGTGCCAGTAGTATTGGGGTCGGACTAGCGGGAGTGCGGAATGAGCAGTTCTTC. Protein: CASSIGVGLAGVRNEQFF. The complete variable domain, with remaining parts taken from reference TRBV19 and TRBJ2-1, reads DGGITQSPKYLFRKEGQNVTLSCEQNLNHDAMYWYRQDPGQGLRLIYYSQIVNDFQKGDIAEGYSVSREKKESFPLTVTSAQKNPTAFYLCASSIGVGLAGVRNEQFFGPGTRLTVL.